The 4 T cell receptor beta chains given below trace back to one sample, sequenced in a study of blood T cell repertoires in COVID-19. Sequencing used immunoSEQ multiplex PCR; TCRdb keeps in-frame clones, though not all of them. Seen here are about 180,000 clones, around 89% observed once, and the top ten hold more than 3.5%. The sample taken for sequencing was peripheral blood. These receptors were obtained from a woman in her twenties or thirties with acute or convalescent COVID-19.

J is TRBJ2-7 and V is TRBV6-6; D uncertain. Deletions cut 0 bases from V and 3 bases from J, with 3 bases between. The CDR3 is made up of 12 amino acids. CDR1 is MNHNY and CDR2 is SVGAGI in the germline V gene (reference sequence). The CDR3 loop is CASSYSRYEQYF. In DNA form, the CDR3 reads TGTGCCAGCAGTTACTCCCGCTACGAGCAGTACTTC.

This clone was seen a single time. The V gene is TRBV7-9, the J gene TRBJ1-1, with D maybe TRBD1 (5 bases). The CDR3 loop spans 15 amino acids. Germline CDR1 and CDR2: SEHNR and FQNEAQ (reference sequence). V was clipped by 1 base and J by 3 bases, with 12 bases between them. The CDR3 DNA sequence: TGTGCCAGCAGCTTAGAACAGGTCGGGTACACTGAAGCTTTCTTT. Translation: CASSLEQVGYTEAFF.

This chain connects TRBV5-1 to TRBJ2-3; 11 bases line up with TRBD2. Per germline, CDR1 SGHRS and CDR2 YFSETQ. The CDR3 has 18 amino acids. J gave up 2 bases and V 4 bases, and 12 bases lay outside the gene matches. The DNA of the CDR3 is TGCGCCAGCAGCCTTATTCCGGGACTAGCGGCGAACACAGATACGCAGTATTTT. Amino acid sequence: CASSLIPGLAANTDTQYF. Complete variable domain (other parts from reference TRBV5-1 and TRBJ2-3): KAGVTQTPRYLIKTRGQQVTLSCSPISGHRSVSWYQQTPGQGLQFLFEYFSETQRNKGNFPGRFSGRQFSNSRSEMNVSTLELGDSALYLCASSLIPGLAANTDTQYFGPGTRLTVL.

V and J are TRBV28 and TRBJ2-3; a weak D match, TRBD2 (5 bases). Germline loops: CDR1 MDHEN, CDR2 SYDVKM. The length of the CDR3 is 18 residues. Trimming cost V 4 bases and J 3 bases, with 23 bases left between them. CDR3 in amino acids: CASSSPDTSRGRTDTQYF. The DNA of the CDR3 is TGTGCCAGCAGTTCCCCAGACACTAGTCGCGGTCGAACAGATACGCAGTATTTT. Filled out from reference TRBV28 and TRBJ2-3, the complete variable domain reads DVKVTQSSRYLVKRTGEKVFLECVQDMDHENMFWYRQDPGLGLRLIYFSYDVKMKEKGDIPEGYSVSREKKERFSLILESASTNQTSMYLCASSSPDTSRGRTDTQYFGPGTRLTVL.